This T cell receptor beta chain was obtained from a study of T cell repertoires in ileal Crohn's disease. About the research overall: All patients had surgery for stricturing (about 61%) or penetrating (about 39%) disease.

Time point described: neoterminal ileum biopsy at postoperative endoscopy, about 6 months after surgery. Included were adult ileal or ileocolonic Crohn's patients indicated for ileocolonic resection. The CDR3 contains 17 residues. Germline V lookup: CDR1 SGHRS, CDR2 YFSETQ. The V gene end was trimmed by 2 bases and the J gene end by 0 bases; junction bases not matched to a gene: 9. The assay was immunoSEQ multiplex PCR, and TCRdb's table has in-frame clones only and misses some. This table holds over 8,500 clones, about two thirds found once. Regarding this clone: Its antigen remains unknown.

Study-level results: Compared with CD4 T cells, sorted CD8 cells carried more expanded clones. All patients with clonality above 26.8% had endoscopic recurrence.

The genes are TRBV5-1 and TRBJ2-3; 7 bases align to TRBD2. The sample was ileal tissue. The origin of this receptor is an adult with Crohn's disease. As DNA, the CDR3 is TGCGCCAGCAGCTTCTCAGACCCGGGGGGAAGCACAGATACGCAGTATTTT. This sequence encodes CASSFSDPGGSTDTQYF. Using reference TRBV5-1 and TRBJ2-3 for the parts outside the CDR3, the full variable domain is KAGVTQTPRYLIKTRGQQVTLSCSPISGHRSVSWYQQTPGQGLQFLFEYFSETQRNKGNFPGRFSGRQFSNSRSEMNVSTLELGDSALYLCASSFSDPGGSTDTQYFGPGTRLTVL.